A selection of T cell receptor beta chains follows, all from one sample in a study of blood T cell repertoires in COVID-19. Data came from immunoSEQ multiplex PCR; TCRdb stores just in-frame clones and leaves some out. The profile shows hundreds of thousands of clones, 80% to 90% of them singletons. The sequenced sample consisted of peripheral blood. Receptors originate from a man aged 25 to 40 with active or convalescent COVID-19. CDR3s include the opening cysteine and the closing phenylalanine or tryptophan. The D gene is left open where the match is weak. Some rows mark clone size as missing; the rest say once, few, many or name a class of expanded clone.

CDR3,DNA,length,J,size,V,D
CASSSPPGGGITEAFF,TGTGCCAGCAGTTCTCCCCCGGGAGGGGGTATCACTGAAGCTTTCTTT,16,TRBJ1-1,.,TRBV6-5,.
CASSTLLGGPGELFF,TGTGCCAGCAGCACCCTTCTAGGGGGCCCCGGGGAGCTGTTTTTT,15,TRBJ2-2,.,TRBV3-1/TRBV3-2,TRBD1
CAISGGPGQPQHF,TGTGCCATCAGTGGGGGGCCGGGGCAGCCCCAGCATTTT,13,TRBJ1-5,.,TRBV10-3,.
CASSVDRSSPLHF,TGTGCCAGCAGCGTTGACAGGTCTTCACCCCTCCACTTT,13,TRBJ1-6,few,TRBV9,.
CASSLGQNYGYTF,TGTGCCAGCAGCCTCGGACAGAACTATGGCTACACCTTC,13,TRBJ1-2,.,TRBV14,.
CASSLDWTGGEKLFF,TGTGCCAGCTCACTCGACTGGACCGGGGGTGAAAAACTGTTTTTT,15,TRBJ1-4,.,TRBV18,.
CASRSGTGSYNEQFF,TGTGCCAGTAGAAGCGGGACAGGGTCCTACAATGAGCAGTTCTTC,15,TRBJ2-1,.,TRBV19,TRBD1
CASSLLSGGGPLEAFF,TGTGCCAGCAGTTTATTATCCGGGGGGGGACCCCTTGAAGCTTTCTTT,16,TRBJ1-1,.,TRBV27,.
CASRQGPAHEQFF,TGCGCCAGCAGACAGGGGCCGGCCCATGAGCAGTTCTTC,13,TRBJ2-1,.,TRBV5-1,TRBD1
CASRRTSGISEQYF,TGTGCCAGCAGACGGACTAGCGGGATTTCCGAGCAGTACTTC,14,TRBJ2-7,once,TRBV27,TRBD2
CATLRGFGYTF,TGTGCCACCCTCAGAGGGTTCGGCTACACCTTC,11,TRBJ1-2,few,TRBV19,.
CASSIGSSGRSEQFF,TGTGCCAGTAGTATAGGGTCTAGCGGGAGAAGTGAGCAGTTCTTC,15,TRBJ2-1,.,TRBV19,TRBD2
CATSRDLGNQPQHF,TGTGCCACCAGCAGAGATCTTGGCAATCAGCCCCAGCATTTT,14,TRBJ1-5,once,TRBV15,.
CASSPNLIFTGIEQYF,TGCGCCAGCAGCCCTAATTTAATTTTTACAGGGATTGAGCAGTACTTC,16,TRBJ2-7,once,TRBV4-1,.
CASSLEGSGTYNEQFF,TGCGCCAGCAGCCTGGAGGGTAGCGGGACCTACAATGAGCAGTTCTTC,16,TRBJ2-1,.,TRBV4-3,TRBD2
CATGQGTYEQYF,TGTGCAACAGGACAGGGGACCTACGAGCAGTACTTC,12,TRBJ2-7,.,TRBV7-9,TRBD1
CASSMRQGAYNEQFF,TGTGCCAGTAGTATGCGACAGGGGGCTTACAATGAGCAGTTCTTC,15,TRBJ2-1,.,TRBV19,TRBD1
CASRNRVGTGELFF,TGTGCCAGCAGGAACAGGGTTGGAACCGGGGAGCTGTTTTTT,14,TRBJ2-2,.,TRBV25-1,.
CASSLAATNQPQHF,TGTGCCAGCAGCTTAGCAGCTACCAATCAGCCCCAGCATTTT,14,TRBJ1-5,once,TRBV7-2,.
CASSYSGGRNQPQHF,TGTGCCAGCAGTTACTCGGGAGGGCGCAATCAGCCCCAGCATTTT,15,TRBJ1-5,.,TRBV6-5,.
CATGDSFYEQYF,TGTGCCACCGGGGACAGTTTCTACGAGCAGTACTTC,12,TRBJ2-7,once,TRBV15,TRBD1
CASSETDTQYF,TGTGCCAGCAGCGAGACAGATACGCAGTATTTT,11,TRBJ2-3,.,TRBV7-9,.
CATSRDLGATDENQPQHF,TGTGCCACCAGCAGAGATCTAGGGGCGACGGACGAAAATCAGCCCCAGCATTTT,18,TRBJ1-5,.,TRBV15,.
CASSQWREETQYF,TGTGCCAGCTCACAATGGAGGGAAGAGACCCAGTACTTC,13,TRBJ2-5,.,TRBV28,.
CASSDPGLPYNEQFF,TGCGCCAGCAGTGATCCGGGACTACCCTACAATGAGCAGTTCTTC,15,TRBJ2-1,.,TRBV10-2,TRBD2
CASSQDHRGTNEKLFF,TGCGCCAGCAGCCAAGATCACAGGGGCACTAATGAAAAACTGTTTTTT,16,TRBJ1-4,once,TRBV4-1,TRBD1
CASSVAAAADEQFF,TGTGCCAGCAGCGTAGCTGCGGCGGCGGATGAGCAGTTCTTC,14,TRBJ2-1,once,TRBV9,.
CASSLDSNTEAFF,TGTGCCAGCTCACTGGACAGCAACACTGAAGCTTTCTTT,13,TRBJ1-1,.,TRBV18,.
CASSQTPSGGVDTQYF,TGCGCCAGCAGCCAAACGCCTAGCGGGGGGGTAGATACGCAGTATTTT,16,TRBJ2-3,.,TRBV4-3,TRBD2
CATGTGNYNEQFF,TGTGCCACCGGGACAGGCAATTACAATGAGCAGTTCTTC,13,TRBJ2-1,.,TRBV24-1,TRBD1
CASSEAGSYNEQFF,TGTGCCAGCAGTGAGGCGGGGAGTTACAATGAGCAGTTCTTC,14,TRBJ2-1,.,TRBV6-1,.
CASSQGTGRTDTQYF,TGTGCCAGCAGCCAGGGGACAGGGCGGACGGATACGCAGTATTTT,15,TRBJ2-3,.,TRBV11-2,TRBD1
CASSQTRGAYNEQFF,TGTGCCAGCAGCCAAACCCGGGGTGCCTACAATGAGCAGTTCTTC,15,TRBJ2-1,.,TRBV5-8,.
CASSRANSGNTIYF,TGTGCCAGTAGTAGGGCGAACTCTGGAAACACCATATATTTT,14,TRBJ1-3,.,TRBV19,.
CASSSRGPSTGELFF,TGTGCCAGCAGCTCCAGGGGGCCAAGCACCGGGGAGCTGTTTTTT,15,TRBJ2-2,.,TRBV7-3,TRBD1
CASSQPGTGNTEAFF,TGCGCCAGCAGCCAACCCGGGACAGGCAACACTGAAGCTTTCTTT,15,TRBJ1-1,.,TRBV4-1,TRBD1
CASSVTENTGELFF,TGCGCCAGCAGTGTGACAGAAAACACCGGGGAGCTGTTTTTT,14,TRBJ2-2,.,TRBV10-1,.
CASSRRDSRTDTQYF,TGTGCCAGCAGCCGGCGGGACAGCCGCACAGATACGCAGTATTTT,15,TRBJ2-3,.,TRBV7-9,.
CASSLVPQGAYQPQHF,TGTGCCAGCAGCTTAGTGCCACAGGGGGCTTACCAGCCCCAGCATTTT,16,TRBJ1-5,few,TRBV7-2,TRBD1
CASSPTGSPQETQYF,TGCGCCAGCAGCCCCACCGGGAGCCCCCAAGAGACCCAGTACTTC,15,TRBJ2-5,.,TRBV5-1,.
CASSQPQSGNTIYF,TGTGCCAGCAGCCAACCCCAGTCTGGAAACACCATATATTTT,14,TRBJ1-3,.,TRBV3-1/TRBV3-2,.
CASSPPGTGELFF,TGTGCCAGCAGCCCTCCGGGAACCGGGGAGCTGTTTTTT,13,TRBJ2-2,.,TRBV5-4,.
CACTRPPLNAIYF,TGTGCCTGTACTCGTCCCCCTCTGAACGCCATATATTTT,13,TRBJ1-3,few,TRBV30,.
CASSLYGGRNTEAFF,TGTGCCAGCAGCTTGTATGGGGGCCGGAACACTGAAGCTTTCTTT,15,TRBJ1-1,.,TRBV5-5,.
CASSQGTGEKNSPLHF,TGCGCCAGCAGCCAGGGGACAGGGGAGAAGAATTCACCCCTCCACTTT,16,TRBJ1-6,.,TRBV4-3,TRBD1
CASSHGQGAGAFF,TGTGCCAGCAGTCACGGACAGGGGGCCGGGGCTTTCTTT,13,TRBJ1-1,few,TRBV12-3/TRBV12-4,TRBD1
CASTSGGQGEETQYF,TGTGCCAGCACCTCGGGTGGACAGGGGGAAGAGACCCAGTACTTC,15,TRBJ2-5,.,TRBV11-2,TRBD1
CASSSDRGLGAFF,TGTGCCAGCAGCTCCGACAGGGGCCTGGGAGCTTTCTTT,13,TRBJ1-1,.,TRBV11-2,TRBD1
CASSIWDSGSPLHF,TGTGCCAGTAGTATTTGGGACTCTGGCTCACCCCTCCACTTT,14,TRBJ1-6,.,TRBV19,.
CASSQRDRGNTEAFF,TGTGCCAGCAGCCAAAGGGATAGGGGAAACACTGAAGCTTTCTTT,15,TRBJ1-1,few,TRBV4-2,.
CASSATGGKSQYF,TGTGCCAGCAGCGCGACAGGGGGCAAGTCTCAGTACTTC,13,TRBJ2-5,once,TRBV12-3/TRBV12-4,TRBD1
CASSLGSGAYEQYF,TGTGCCAGCAGCTTAGGTAGCGGGGCCTACGAGCAGTACTTC,14,TRBJ2-7,.,TRBV7-2,TRBD2
CSASITGTSNQPQHF,TGCAGTGCTAGTATTACAGGAACCTCCAATCAGCCCCAGCATTTT,15,TRBJ1-5,.,TRBV20-1,.
CASSLLGGLAGHTDTQYF,TGTGCCAGCAGCTTGTTGGGCGGGCTAGCGGGGCACACAGATACGCAGTATTTT,18,TRBJ2-3,.,TRBV5-6,TRBD2
CASSKDRGYNEQFF,TGTGCCAGCAGCAAGGACAGGGGCTACAATGAGCAGTTCTTC,14,TRBJ2-1,.,TRBV7-9,TRBD1
CASRRTGGLNTEAFF,TGTGCCAGCAGGCGGACAGGGGGCCTGAACACTGAAGCTTTCTTT,15,TRBJ1-1,.,TRBV3-1/TRBV3-2,TRBD1
CASSFGRTGRNEKLFF,TGTGCCAGCAGCTTTGGCCGGACAGGGAGGAATGAAAAACTGTTTTTT,16,TRBJ1-4,.,TRBV5-8,TRBD1
CASSEWSSGYTF,TGTGCCAGCAGTGAATGGAGCAGCGGCTACACCTTC,12,TRBJ1-2,.,TRBV25-1,.